The rows below give T cell receptor beta chains drawn from one sample of a study of blood T cells in healthy people across ages. TCRdb re-analysed the 5' RACE reads in MiXCR, keeping a single row per CDR3 protein. Among around 1.5 million distinct CDR3 sequences listed, around 39% were seen once. The sample comprised blood. These receptors all stem from a woman aged 18 to 35 in good health. Each CDR3 is given with its conserved first and last residue. D genes are given only for firm matches. Some rows have no size entry. The others give once, few or many, or a class for an expanded clone.

>TRBJ2-1|few|TRBV11-1|-
CASSWLLSYNEQFF
TGTGCCAGCAGCTGGCTGCTCTCCTACAATGAGCAGTTCTTC
>TRBJ1-2|-|TRBV4-1|-
CASSQDRGGEAAANYGYTF
TGCGCCAGCAGCCAAGATCGAGGCGGGGAGGCGGCGGCTAACTATGGCTACACCTTC
>TRBJ2-7|few|TRBV7-2|TRBD2
CASTRAAGVSYEQYF
TGTGCCAGCACCCGAGCAGCGGGAGTGAGCTACGAGCAGTACTTC
>TRBJ2-1|-|TRBV20-1|-
CSTLGEAYNEQFF
TGCAGTACCCTTGGGGAGGCATACAATGAGCAGTTCTTC
>TRBJ2-7|-|TRBV20-1|TRBD2
CSGVLAGVPYEQYF
TGCAGTGGAGTTCTAGCGGGAGTACCCTACGAGCAGTACTTC
>TRBJ2-1|-|TRBV4-2|-
CASSQETENNEQFF
TGTGCCAGCAGCCAAGAAACAGAAAACAATGAGCAGTTCTTC
>TRBJ1-2|many|TRBV29-1|-
CSVDPGDINYGYTF
TGCAGCGTCGACCCTGGGGATATTAACTATGGCTACACCTTC
>TRBJ2-1|-|TRBV19|-
CASSTRGAYNEQFF
TGTGCCAGTAGTACGCGGGGAGCCTACAATGAGCAGTTCTTC
>TRBJ2-1|-|TRBV4-2|TRBD2
CASSRSSGSFNEQFF
TGTGCCAGCAGCCGCTCTAGCGGGAGTTTCAATGAGCAGTTCTTC
>TRBJ1-1|once|TRBV5-4|-
CASKPGGGNTEAFF
TGTGCCAGTAAACCCGGGGGCGGGAACACTGAAGCTTTCTTT
>TRBJ2-5|once|TRBV3-1|-
CASSQRLVQETQYF
TGTGCCAGCAGCCAACGACTAGTTCAAGAGACCCAGTACTTC
>TRBJ2-7|-|TRBV6-1|-
CASSADLQSSYEQYF
TGTGCCAGCAGTGCGGACCTACAGAGCTCCTACGAGCAGTACTTC
>TRBJ1-6|few|TRBV30|TRBD1
CAWRGQGETSPLHF
TGTGCCTGGAGGGGACAGGGAGAGACTTCACCCCTCCACTTT
>TRBJ2-3|-|TRBV20-1|-
CSAPALATSTDTQYF
TGCAGTGCTCCCGCGCTAGCGACTAGCACAGATACGCAGTATTTT
>TRBJ2-7|-|TRBV28|-
CASSSRGGPADEQYF
TGTGCCAGCAGTTCCCGAGGGGGGCCGGCGGACGAGCAGTACTTC
>TRBJ2-1|-|TRBV5-1|-
CASSPSDGANEQFF
TGCGCCAGCAGCCCCTCGGACGGAGCCAATGAGCAGTTCTTC
>TRBJ2-5|-|TRBV11-2|-
CASSTGLRETQYF
TGTGCCAGCAGTACGGGACTCCGGGAGACCCAGTACTTC
>TRBJ2-3|few|TRBV25-1|TRBD1
CASSHQDKQGAEASTDTQYF
TGTGCCAGCAGCCACCAGGATAAACAGGGGGCTGAGGCCAGCACAGATACGCAGTATTTT
>TRBJ2-3|-|TRBV6-5|TRBD1
CASSSPGGGRYTDTQYF
TGTGCCAGCAGTTCCCCAGGGGGCGGAAGATACACAGATACGCAGTATTTT
>TRBJ1-2|-|TRBV9|-
CASSVAGKAWRSGGYTF
TGTGCCAGCAGCGTAGCGGGAAAGGCATGGCGTTCGGGTGGCTACACCTTC
>TRBJ1-2|few|TRBV29-1|-
CSVSMSGYGYTF
TGCAGCGTTTCGATGAGTGGCTATGGCTACACCTTC
>TRBJ2-5|few|TRBV7-9|TRBD2
CASSDLAGGIETQYF
TGTGCCAGCAGCGATCTAGCGGGGGGGATAGAGACCCAGTACTTC